This entry lists 22 T cell receptor beta chains sequenced from one sample in a study of vaccination effects on CD4 cells after COVID-19. Scientists isolated CD4+ T cells after a roughly 10-day culture period ended. Sometime from March through December 2020, the person acquired a SARS-CoV-2 infection that PCR confirmed. BNT162b2 vaccine or mRNA-1273 vaccine was given to participants in two doses. Their specific antigens are unknown. Repertoires were generated with immunoSEQ multiplex PCR, while TCRdb's copy carries only in-frame clones and drops some. Seen here are 30,000 to 35,000 clones, roughly four fifths observed once, and the top ten hold 5% to 7.5%. The sequencing here drew on CD4+ T cells from PBMCs cultured without peptide, taken after COVID-19 vaccination. All receptors come from a human donor who had a prior SARS-CoV-2 infection.

The rearrangement links TRBV6-5 to TRBJ1-4, with a tentative D call TRBD1 (5 bases). V dropped 6 bases and J dropped 8 bases, with 16 bases sitting between them. The CDR3 loop spans 14 amino acids. Germline CDR1 is MNHEY and CDR2 is SVGAGI. For the CDR3, the DNA is TGTGCCAGCAGCAGGGACGGGTTTGAGGAAAAACTGTTTTTT. Its protein is CASSRDGFEEKLFF.

The chain links TRBV27 to TRBJ1-2, with 9 bases lining up with TRBD1. Germline CDR1 MNHEY, CDR2 SMNVEV (reference sequence). There are 16 residues in the CDR3. V was clipped by 5 bases and J by 3 bases; unmatched bases: 10. CDR3 residues: CASSINRGRLDYGYTF. Written as DNA, the CDR3 is TGTGCCAGCAGTATTAACAGGGGGCGGTTGGACTATGGCTACACCTTC.

The chain links TRBV6-7 to TRBJ2-7; D perhaps matches TRBD2 (6 bases). TRBV6-7 is identified as an open reading frame with a role that is uncertain. The CDR3 has 15 amino acids. V lost 5 bases and J lost 5, with 19 bases in between. CDR3 in DNA: TGTGCCAGCAGTACACGACTAGGGTATTGGGACGAGCAGTACTTC. It yields the protein CASSTRLGYWDEQYF.

This sequence joins TRBV3-1 (or the pseudogene TRBV3-2) and TRBJ2-3, with 12 bases lining up with TRBD2. The germline gives CDR1 LGHDT, CDR2 YNNKEL (reference sequence). This CDR3 is built from 17 residues. V shed 3 bases, J shed 5 bases, and the junction held 9 bases outside the gene matches. In DNA form, the CDR3 reads TGTGCCAGCAGCCAGGAGCCTAGCGGGAGGGAGAGAGATACGCAGTATTTT. Protein sequence: CASSQEPSGRERDTQYF.

This rearrangement joins TRBV6-5 to TRBJ2-1; D gene ambiguous. The V end lost 2 bases, the J end lost 6 bases, and 2 bases lay between the germline ends. There are 11 residues in the CDR3. From germline, CDR1 is MNHEY and CDR2 SVGAGI. CDR3 protein: CASSYTNEQFF. The DNA of the CDR3 is TGTGCCAGCAGTTACACCAATGAGCAGTTCTTC.

This clone was observed a handful of times. This chain links TRBV7-2 with TRBJ2-7; no clear D. Trimming shortened V by 0 bases and J by 9 bases, and 9 bases separated the two germline ends. The V gene's germline CDR1 is SGHTA and CDR2 FQGNSA. This CDR3 has 12 residues. The CDR3 is CASSLALSGQYF. DNA of the CDR3: TGTGCCAGCAGCTTAGCGCTGAGTGGGCAGTACTTC. Full variable domain (rest looked up from reference TRBV7-2 and TRBJ2-7): GAGVSQSPSNKVTEKGKDVELRCDPISGHTALYWYRQSLGQGLEFLIYFQGNSAPDKSGLPSDRFSAERTGGSVSTLTIQRTQQEDSAVYLCASSLALSGQYFGPGTRLTVT.

This clone has more than one count but fewer than ten. The chain is built from TRBV10-3 and TRBJ2-7; perhaps TRBD1 as D (6 bases). Trimming left V 3 bases short and J 4 bases short, with 13 bases between. The germline CDR1 and CDR2 sequences are ENHRY and SYGVKD. This CDR3 is 14 amino acids long. CDR3 loop: CAISDGGNHYEQYF. The CDR3 nucleotides are TGTGCCATCAGTGATGGGGGCAACCATTACGAGCAGTACTTC.

The V call is TRBV30, the J call TRBJ1-1; D is unclear. Germline V CDR1 and CDR2: GTSNPN, SVGIG (reference sequence). V was clipped by 0 bases and J by 3 bases, with 8 bases between them. This CDR3 spans 13 amino acids. For the CDR3, the DNA is TGTGCCTGGAGTGTCAATCATTACACTGAAGCTTTCTTT. Its protein is CAWSVNHYTEAFF.

The chain joins TRBV19 to TRBJ2-7, with 7 nucleotides matching TRBD1. Looked up from germline, CDR1 is LNHDA and CDR2 is SQIVND (reference sequence). V gave up 7 bases and J gave up 4 bases; unmatched junction bases: 19. The CDR3 extends over 17 amino acids. The CDR3, as DNA: TGTGCCAGTACCGAGCCCCGCAACAGGGGTCACCCTTACGAGCAGTACTTC. This sequence encodes CASTEPRNRGHPYEQYF.

The chain employs TRBV6-1 and TRBJ1-1; D remains unclear. There are 13 residues in the CDR3. From germline, CDR1 is MNHNS and CDR2 SASEGT. The germline V and J ends were trimmed by 0 bases and 4 bases, with 6 bases remaining between them. In nucleotides, the CDR3 is TGTGCCAGCAGTGAAGCCAGCCGCACTGAAGCTTTCTTT. Protein sequence: CASSEASRTEAFF.

V and J are TRBV5-6 and TRBJ2-7; maybe TRBD2 (6 bases). Germline assignment: CDR1 SGHDT and CDR2 YYEEEE. The CDR3 extends over 14 amino acids. V lost 8 bases and J lost 6, with 21 bases in between. In DNA form, the CDR3 reads TGTGCCAGTAGTGGGGGGTTCTTAGTCGCCGAGCAGTACTTC. It yields the protein CASSGGFLVAEQYF.

This chain uses TRBV6-1 with TRBJ1-2; 7 bases agree with TRBD1. The trim removed 0 bases at V and 13 bases at J, leaving 11 bases unmatched. CDR1 is MNHNS and CDR2 is SASEGT in the germline V gene. CDR3 length: 14 residues. The CDR3 DNA reads as TGTGCCAGCAGTGAAGCGGAGCACAGGGGACAAAGCACCTTC. This translates into CASSEAEHRGQSTF.

J is TRBJ2-7 and V is TRBV2; the match to TRBD1 covers 10 bases. J gave up 5 bases and V 3 bases, and 4 bases lay outside the gene matches. The CDR3 runs 14 residues. CDR1 is SNHLY and CDR2 is FYNNEI in the germline V gene. CDR3 bases: TGTGCCAGCAGTGATAGGGACAGGGGCGACGAGCAGTACTTC. As protein: CASSDRDRGDEQYF.

The gene calls are TRBV6-6 and TRBJ2-2; TRBD2 matches 10 bases. V dropped 5 bases and J dropped 4; count of bases not matched to a gene: 1. CDR1 and CDR2 (germline): MNHNY, SVGAGI (reference sequence). CDR3 length: 14 amino acids. The CDR3 region is CASSTSGITGELFF. CDR3 sequence (DNA): TGTGCCAGCAGTACTAGCGGGATCACCGGGGAGCTGTTTTTT.

The chain is built from TRBV20-1 and TRBJ1-6; D is possibly TRBD1 (5 bases). The germline gives CDR1 DFQATT, CDR2 SNEGSKA (reference sequence). This CDR3 is built from 13 residues. The ends were cut back, 3 bases at V and 5 bases at J, with 8 bases in the middle. The CDR3 protein is CSASMGDNSPLHF. CDR3 sequence (DNA): TGCAGTGCTAGTATGGGGGATAATTCACCCCTCCACTTT.

The chain combines TRBV15 with TRBJ2-5, with 7 nucleotides matching TRBD1. The germline gives CDR1 LNHNV, CDR2 YYDKDF (reference sequence). The V gene end was trimmed by 1 base and the J gene end by 9 bases; junction bases not matched to a gene: 2. This CDR3 spans 12 amino acids. The CDR3 DNA is TGTGCCACCAGCAGAGTAGGGGGCCCCCAGTACTTC. It codes for CATSRVGGPQYF.

V and J are TRBV5-1 and TRBJ1-2, with 7 bases identical to TRBD1. Per germline, CDR1 SGHRS and CDR2 YFSETQ. Trimming removed 4 bases from V and 0 bases from J; junction bases left unmatched: 6. This CDR3 is 15 amino acids long. CDR3 sequence reads: CASSQDRPPNYGYTF. CDR3 in DNA: TGCGCCAGCAGCCAGGACAGGCCTCCTAACTATGGCTACACCTTC.

The V call is TRBV29-1, the J call TRBJ2-1, with 7 bases lining up with TRBD2. V was pared by 3 bases and J by 4 bases, with 6 bases of the junction left unmatched. From germline, CDR1 is SQVTM and CDR2 ANQGSEA. The CDR3 consists of 14 residues. The CDR3 coding sequence is TGCAGCGTTGAGGGCGGGGGAATATACAATGAGCAGTTCTTC. It is translated as CSVEGGGIYNEQFF.

The chain employs TRBV14 and TRBJ2-5; D unclear. The CDR3 is 13 residues long. Per the germline V gene, CDR1 is SGHDN and CDR2 is FVKESK. Between the trimmed V and J ends, which lost 1 base and 4 bases, there was a span of 7 bases. The CDR3 nucleotides are TGTGCCAGCAGCCAAGCACGGCCAGAGACCCAGTACTTC. This translates into CASSQARPETQYF.

This clone came up a few times. V is TRBV6-6 and J is TRBJ2-3; D might be TRBD1 or TRBD2, each matching 5 bases. CDR1 and CDR2 from the germline V gene are MNHNY and SVGAGI (reference sequence). Trimming took 5 bases from V and 6 from J, leaving 9 bases between them. This CDR3 contains 12 residues. CDR3 residues: CASSRGVDTQYF. CDR3 sequence (DNA): TGTGCCAGCAGTCGAGGGGTCGATACGCAGTATTTT.

This chain uses TRBV29-1 with TRBJ2-7, with D unclear. The V gene's germline CDR1 is SQVTM and CDR2 ANQGSEA. Trimming stripped 7 bases from V and 3 bases from J, with 16 bases between. The CDR3 contains 13 residues. CDR3: CSAELVTGYEQYF. CDR3 bases: TGCAGCGCCGAGTTAGTGACGGGCTACGAGCAGTACTTC.

The chain recombines TRBV5-4 with TRBJ2-1; either TRBD1 or TRBD2 may supply D (5 bases each). V lost 4 bases to trimming and J lost 4 bases, with 15 bases between them. Germline values: CDR1 SGHNT, CDR2 YYREEE (reference sequence). CDR3 size: 15 residues. In DNA form, the CDR3 reads TGTGCCAGCAGCCGATTGGGACCCATATACAATGAGCAGTTCTTC. Its protein product is CASSRLGPIYNEQFF.